This T cell receptor beta chain was retrieved from a study of response to subunit inactivated influenza vaccine. Study-level points and caveats: Authors suggested few new T cells are recruited by each seasonal influenza vaccination.

Using its own MiXCR run on the RT-PCR reads, TCRdb lists one record per CDR3 protein. The sample has around 480,000 distinct CDR3 sequences; approximately 11% are singletons. This clonotype was detected a few times. Its antigen is not identified. Germline CDR1 and CDR2: SGHAT and FQNNGV. CDR3 length equals 14 residues. Deletions cut 7 bases from V and 10 bases from J, with 19 bases between. The receptor was derived from a middle-aged man who received an inactivated influenza vaccine. The chain has TRBV11-2 and TRBJ2-2, with D unclear. The sample in question was PBMCs from blood, obtained roughly 6 weeks after vaccination. Here the CDR3 reads CASNRAWSRPELFF. CDR3 coding DNA: TGTGCCAGCAACAGAGCTTGGTCTCGGCCGGAGCTGTTTTTT.